What follows is one T cell receptor beta chain and its context. Antigen unknown. Primers: 60 Vbeta forward and 13 Jbeta reverse. Data came from immunoSEQ multiplex PCR; TCRdb stores just in-frame clones and leaves some out. The sample has approximately 54,000 clones; 82% are singletons. The sample belongs to a study of cytomegalovirus exposure and HLA in healthy donors. Study-level results: With later analysis, a missense DCLRE1C variant became linked to TCR beta V- and J-gene trimming.

The germline V gene has CDR1 SGHTA and CDR2 FQGTGA. The V end was cut by 2 bases, the J end by 3 bases, with 11 bases between. CDR3 length: 15 amino acids. The TCR originated in a woman younger than 35 in good health and CMV-seronegative. The sequencing input was PBMCs. V and J are TRBV7-3 and TRBJ2-1, with a weak D call TRBD2 (5 bases). This CDR3 is CASSLPPAGYNEQFF. The CDR3 DNA reads TGTGCCAGCAGCTTACCTCCCGCGGGCTACAATGAGCAGTTCTTC.